This passage covers 26 T cell receptor beta chains from one sample sequenced in a study of radiation and T cells in renal cell carcinoma. Treatment specified: treatment-naive control, cytoreductive nephrectomy. Clones were read by immunoSEQ multiplex PCR, and TCRdb kept only the in-frame ones, dropping some. Of over 15,000 clones listed, 58% are singletons. The sample was tumor tissue, taken from a patient whose treatment was nephrectomy without radiotherapy. The receptors here all came from a man in his forties with renal cell carcinoma.

The V and J genes are TRBV5-1 and TRBJ1-3; tentatively, D is TRBD1 (5 bases). This CDR3 is 14 amino acids long. The ends were cut back, 0 bases at V and 7 bases at J, with 11 bases in the middle. Germline V gene sequence: CDR1 SGHRS, CDR2 YFSETQ. CDR3 coding DNA: TGCGCCAGCAGCTTGGGGGGACGAGACAACACCATATATTTT. Translation: CASSLGGRDNTIYF.

The rearrangement links TRBV5-5 to TRBJ2-1; D unclear. Trimming stripped 3 bases from V and 2 bases from J, with 12 bases between. Germline values: CDR1 SGHKS, CDR2 YYEKEE (reference sequence). This CDR3 contains 15 residues. This CDR3 reads CASSSDTFTYNEQFF. The CDR3 DNA sequence: TGTGCCAGCAGCTCCGACACATTTACCTACAATGAGCAGTTCTTC. Full variable domain (outside the CDR3, taken from reference TRBV5-5 and TRBJ2-1): DAGVTQSPTHLIKTRGQQVTLRCSPISGHKSVSWYQQVLGQGPQFIFQYYEKEERGRGNFPDRFSARQFPNYSSELNVNALLLGDSALYLCASSSDTFTYNEQFFGPGTRLTVL.

The J gene is TRBJ2-5, the V gene TRBV6-4; 10 nucleotides align to TRBD2. The CDR3 runs 16 residues. CDR1 and CDR2 (germline): MRHNA, SNTAGT. V gave up 6 bases and J gave up 5 bases; unmatched junction bases: 12. The CDR3 loop is CASSRPLAGVRETQYF. CDR3 DNA sequence: TGTGCCAGCAGCCGACCCCTAGCGGGGGTCCGGGAGACCCAGTACTTC.

This clone is labeled large. The chain uses TRBV19 and TRBJ1-1, with D tentatively TRBD1 (5 bases). CDR3 length equals 21 residues. V was clipped by 7 bases and J by 4 bases, with 37 bases between them. The germline gives CDR1 LNHDA, CDR2 SQIVND (reference sequence). The CDR3 loop is CASIGPPPSDKARGYGTEAFF. CDR3 sequence (DNA): TGTGCCAGTATTGGGCCCCCACCTTCCGATAAAGCACGGGGCTACGGCACTGAAGCTTTCTTT.

This chain links TRBV5-6 with TRBJ1-2; D is uncertain. Germline assignment: CDR1 SGHDT and CDR2 YYEEEE. Trimming cost V 1 base and J 7 bases, with 20 bases left between them. The CDR3 totals 16 residues. The CDR3 loop is CASSLSGRRVVVGYTF. The CDR3 DNA is TGTGCCAGCAGCTTGTCAGGTCGCCGGGTCGTTGTTGGCTACACCTTC.

The chain combines TRBV28 with TRBJ1-2; no firm D call. There are 13 residues in the CDR3. Trimming pared 11 bases from V and 0 bases from J, leaving 13 bases between. CDR1 and CDR2 (germline): MDHEN, SYDVKM. CDR3 residues: CAVEVGPNYGYTF. The CDR3 DNA reads TGTGCCGTCGAAGTAGGTCCTAACTATGGCTACACCTTC.

A single count supports this clone. The CDR3 DNA reads TGTGCCACCAAGGACAGGGTCGATAGCAATCAGCCCCAGCATTTT. Its translation: CATKDRVDSNQPQHF. The chain couples TRBV6-6 to TRBJ1-5; 8 bases line up with TRBD1. The CDR3 has 15 amino acids. J lost 0 bases, V lost 10 bases, and 8 bases had no gene match. Germline CDR1 is MNHNY and CDR2 is SVGAGI (reference sequence).

CDR3 loop: CAWSVGQGLKPQHF. The CDR3 region has the DNA TGTGCCTGGAGTGTAGGGCAGGGTCTTAAGCCCCAGCATTTT. The chain joins TRBV30 to TRBJ1-5, with D perhaps matching TRBD1 (5 bases). CDR1 and CDR2 (germline): GTSNPN, SVGIG (reference sequence). The CDR3 totals 14 residues. Trimming shortened V by 0 bases and J by 8 bases, and 14 bases separated the two germline ends.

Only one count was recorded for this clone. This chain uses TRBV10-3 with TRBJ2-7; a weak D match, TRBD2 (5 bases). The germline gives CDR1 ENHRY, CDR2 SYGVKD. This CDR3 comprises 17 residues. The ends were cut back, 5 bases at V and 0 bases at J, with 20 bases in the middle. The CDR3 nucleotides are TGTGCCATCAGTCCAACGGCCTACCTGGGAGACTCCTACGAGCAGTACTTC. This encodes CAISPTAYLGDSYEQYF.

In regard to this clone: One base separates it from a far larger clone, so it is likely a read error. Other nucleotide sequences from this sample produce the same CDR3. V and J are TRBV7-2 and TRBJ1-6; TRBD1 matches at 12 bases. CDR1 and CDR2 (germline): SGHTA, FQGNSA. This CDR3 has 16 residues. J was trimmed by 9 bases and V by 5 bases; bases with no gene match: 8. CDR3 coding DNA: TGTGCCAGCAGCCTCACCGGGACAGGGGGCTCTTCACCCCTCCACTTT. It is translated as CASSLTGTGGSSPLHF. Full variable domain (outside the CDR3, taken from reference TRBV7-2 and TRBJ1-6): GAGVSQSPSNKVTEKGKDVELRCDPISGHTALYWYRQSLGQGLEFLIYFQGNSAPDKSGLPSDRFSAERTGGSVSTLTIQRTQQEDSAVYLCASSLTGTGGSSPLHFGNGTRLTVT.

V gene TRBV19 combines with J gene TRBJ2-5, with D perhaps matching TRBD1 (5 bases). This CDR3 comprises 13 residues. The V and J ends lost 6 bases and 2 bases respectively, with 10 bases between them. In germline, CDR1 is LNHDA, CDR2 SQIVND (reference sequence). CDR3 bases: TGTGCCAGTAGAGGGGCGAGGCAAGAGACCCAGTACTTC. It yields the protein CASRGARQETQYF.

The V and J genes are TRBV6-5 and TRBJ1-6, with D tentatively TRBD1 (6 bases). Germline V CDR1 and CDR2: MNHEY, SVGAGI. The CDR3 has 16 residues. V dropped 3 bases and J dropped 9 bases, with 18 bases sitting between them. The CDR3 protein is CASSYEGGGLRSPLHF. The CDR3 DNA is TGTGCCAGCAGTTATGAGGGGGGGGGTTTGCGTTCACCCCTCCACTTT.

The chain uses TRBV7-9 and TRBJ1-1; no clear D. The V gene's germline CDR1 is SEHNR and CDR2 FQNEAQ (reference sequence). Trimming stripped 1 base from V and 4 bases from J, with 10 bases between. The CDR3 covers 14 residues. CDR3 coding DNA: TGTGCCAGCAGCTTAGTAGTGGAGGGCACTGAAGCTTTCTTT. This codes for CASSLVVEGTEAFF. Filled out from reference TRBV7-9 and TRBJ1-1, the complete variable domain reads DTGVSQNPRHKITKRGQNVTFRCDPISEHNRLYWYRQTLGQGPEFLTYFQNEAQLEKSRLLSDRFSAERPKGSFSTLEIQRTEQGDSAMYLCASSLVVEGTEAFFGQGTRLTVV.

This clone has a handful of counts. This chain connects TRBV9 to TRBJ2-2, with D perhaps matching TRBD1 (6 bases). The CDR3 runs 11 residues. The germline V gene encodes CDR1 SGDLS and CDR2 YYNGEE. Trimming took 7 bases from V and 7 from J, leaving 8 bases between them. In nucleotides, the CDR3 is TGTGCCAGCGAGGGGGTCGGGGAGCTGTTTTTT. Translated: CASEGVGELFF.

This clone was recorded a few times. V usage is TRBV6-5 and J usage is TRBJ2-3; D is perhaps TRBD1 (6 bases). V lost 6 bases to trimming and J lost 12 bases, with 25 bases between them. CDR3 length: 15 amino acids. Germline CDR1 and CDR2: MNHEY and SVGAGI. The CDR3 bases are TGTGCCAGCAGCCCCGGAAGAGGGGGAAAGCCCTACCAGTATTTT. Its translation is CASSPGRGGKPYQYF.

This clone occurred a few times. V and J are TRBV11-2 and TRBJ1-2; possible D gene TRBD1, 5 bases. V lost 5 bases, J lost 4 bases, and 11 bases lay in between. Per the germline V gene, CDR1 is SGHAT and CDR2 is FQNNGV. The CDR3 has 13 residues. CDR3 sequence reads: CASSLGDGYGYTF. CDR3 coding DNA: TGTGCCAGCAGCCTTGGGGACGGCTATGGCTACACCTTC. Full variable domain (rest looked up from reference TRBV11-2 and TRBJ1-2): EAGVAQSPRYKIIEKRQSVAFWCNPISGHATLYWYQQILGQGPKLLIQFQNNGVVDDSQLPKDRFSAERLKGVDSTLKIQPAKLEDSAVYLCASSLGDGYGYTFGSGTRLTVV.

The rearrangement uses TRBV29-1 and TRBJ1-5; D remains unclear. CDR1 and CDR2 from the germline V gene are SQVTM and ANQGSEA. The V and J ends lost 4 bases and 1 base respectively, with 5 bases between them. CDR3 length: 12 amino acids. The CDR3 region has the DNA TGCAGCGTTGCTGTAAGCAATCAGCCCCAGCATTTT. Translation gives CSVAVSNQPQHF. Together with reference TRBV29-1 and TRBJ1-5, the CDR3 gives the full variable domain: SAVISQKPSRDICQRGTSLTIQCQVDSQVTMMFWYRQQPGQSLTLIATANQGSEATYESGFVIDKFPISRPNLTFSTLTVSNMSPEDSSIYLCSVAVSNQPQHFGDGTRLSIL.

The chain combines TRBV6-5 with TRBJ2-3; a weak D match, TRBD2 (5 bases). The CDR3 covers 14 residues. CDR1 MNHEY and CDR2 SVGAGI come from the germline V gene. With 6 bases removed from V and 3 bases from J, the gap between germline ends came to 13 bases. CDR3 residues: CASSAGFETDTQYF. The CDR3 DNA sequence: TGTGCCAGCAGCGCGGGTTTTGAGACAGATACGCAGTATTTT.

V is TRBV19 and J is TRBJ2-1; D call uncertain. Germline loops: CDR1 LNHDA, CDR2 SQIVND (reference sequence). Trimming removed 2 bases from V and 8 bases from J, with 16 bases in between. CDR3 length: 15 amino acids. CDR3 amino acids: CASSILGPLGDEQFF. In nucleotides, the CDR3 is TGTGCCAGTAGTATACTCGGGCCTCTTGGGGATGAGCAGTTCTTC.

The chain recombines TRBV5-1 with TRBJ2-5; TRBD2 agrees at 11 bases. This CDR3 has 14 amino acids. Per germline, CDR1 SGHRS and CDR2 YFSETQ. The V and J ends lost 4 bases and 5 bases, in that order; junction bases with no gene match: 4. CDR3 sequence reads: CASSVAGGPETQYF. The CDR3, as DNA: TGCGCCAGCAGCGTAGCGGGGGGGCCCGAGACCCAGTACTTC.

By sample fraction, this clone is medium-sized. The gene calls are TRBV4-2 and TRBJ1-1; 9 bases line up with TRBD1. This CDR3 region has 14 residues. Germline CDR1 LGHNA, CDR2 YNFKEQ. Unmatched junction bases numbered 4, after V lost 7 bases and J lost 1 base. In DNA, the CDR3 is TGTGCCAGCAACCGGGACAGGGAGAACACTGAAGCTTTCTTT. Translation: CASNRDRENTEAFF.

This clone appeared a few times. The chain recombines TRBV4-2 with TRBJ2-3; D is tentatively TRBD1 or TRBD2 (5 bases each). CDR1 and CDR2 (germline): LGHNA, YNFKEQ. V dropped 4 bases and J dropped 0 bases, with 14 bases sitting between them. The CDR3 is 16 residues long. CDR3 region: CASSLGVVGSTDTQYF. CDR3 DNA sequence: TGTGCCAGCAGCCTGGGGGTCGTGGGTAGCACAGATACGCAGTATTTT.

There are a few counts of this clone. The V gene is TRBV6-1, the J gene TRBJ1-1, with TRBD1 matching 9 bases. J was trimmed by 1 base and V by 6 bases; bases with no gene match: 6. CDR3 length: 15 residues. Germline assignment: CDR1 MNHNS and CDR2 SASEGT. The CDR3 spells CASRGQGRANTEAFF. CDR3 nucleotide sequence: TGTGCCAGCAGGGGACAGGGCAGGGCGAACACTGAAGCTTTCTTT.

This clone showed up just once. This chain joins TRBV5-6 and TRBJ1-1; a possible D gene is TRBD1 (5 bases). This CDR3 comprises 16 residues. V shed 0 bases and J shed 4 bases, with 16 bases lying between them. CDR1 is SGHDT and CDR2 is YYEEEE in the germline V gene. The CDR3 nucleotides read TGTGCCAGCAGCTTGGCCAGCGGGGGAGCTCGCACTGAAGCTTTCTTT. Its translation: CASSLASGGARTEAFF.

Sample share makes this clone large. The J gene is TRBJ2-5, the V gene TRBV6-6; D is undetermined. CDR3 size: 16 residues. V lost 6 bases to trimming and J lost 0 bases, with 17 bases between them. Germline CDR1 and CDR2: MNHNY and SVGAGI (reference sequence). Here the CDR3 reads CASRDGPAEYQETQYF. The CDR3 DNA is TGTGCCAGCAGGGACGGTCCGGCGGAGTACCAAGAGACCCAGTACTTC.

The V gene is TRBV11-2, the J gene TRBJ1-1, with TRBD1 matching 9 bases. CDR3 size: 17 residues. CDR1 and CDR2 from the germline V gene are SGHAT and FQNNGV. The V gene end was trimmed by 1 base and the J gene end by 8 bases; junction bases not matched to a gene: 14. CDR3 residues: CASSLGAGTGQKQEAFF. The CDR3 DNA follows: TGTGCCAGCAGCTTAGGCGCCGGGACAGGGCAGAAGCAGGAAGCTTTCTTT.